This TCR beta chain was recorded in a study of blood T cell repertoires in COVID-19. Study as a whole: The cDNA or gDNA used as material had been derived from T cells, B-cell-depleted T cells, or PBMCs.

In Seattle, patients joined the study during active infection and were tracked longitudinally. Authors' processing steps: Amplification of reference gene primers was used by the study to estimate nucleated cell counts. Generated by immunoSEQ multiplex PCR, the TCRdb table keeps only in-frame clones and is missing some. Clonal size and the V and J genes are those of that table, whereas D and trimming came from the DNA. Of 250,000 to 350,000 clones in the sample, over 75% were seen once. The CDR3 is made up of 15 amino acids. V lost 1 base and J lost 0, with 10 bases in between. Germline assignment: CDR1 SGHVS and CDR2 FNYEAQ.

The clonotype originates from a human donor with COVID-19, enrolled during active disease. The donor label of this sample is uncertain. The genes are TRBV7-6 and TRBJ2-7, with D perhaps matching TRBD1 (6 bases). Material: peripheral blood. The CDR3 DNA sequence: TGTGCCAGCAGCTTAGACGACAGGAGCTCCTACGAGCAGTACTTC. This gives the protein CASSLDDRSSYEQYF.